The following is a T cell receptor beta chain sequence with its context. Treatment of the sample: around 19 received Ad26.COV2.S at low or high dose, single or two shots; several received placebo; per-sample allocation not given. Sampling happened 63 days after the first vaccine or placebo injection. The data originate from a study of Ad26.COV2.S vaccination and SARS-CoV-2 variants. The data were produced by immunoSEQ multiplex PCR, yet TCRdb's version contains in-frame clones alone and is incomplete. The repertoire holds about 350,000 clones, with 80% to 90% as singletons. Germline assignment: CDR1 SGHRS and CDR2 YFSETQ. Trimming stripped 5 bases from V and 9 bases from J, with 21 bases between. CDR3 size: 16 residues.

The TCR originated in a person aged 18 to 65 who received the Ad26.COV2.S COVID-19 vaccine or a placebo. Sample: peripheral blood, taken in a trial of Ad26.COV2.S vaccine versus placebo. The chain uses TRBV5-1 and TRBJ1-6; D might be TRBD1 (6 bases). CDR3 sequence (DNA): TGCGCCAGCAGGGAGGGGGTACCAGCCCCCAGTTCACCCCTCCACTTT. It yields the protein CASREGVPAPSSPLHF.